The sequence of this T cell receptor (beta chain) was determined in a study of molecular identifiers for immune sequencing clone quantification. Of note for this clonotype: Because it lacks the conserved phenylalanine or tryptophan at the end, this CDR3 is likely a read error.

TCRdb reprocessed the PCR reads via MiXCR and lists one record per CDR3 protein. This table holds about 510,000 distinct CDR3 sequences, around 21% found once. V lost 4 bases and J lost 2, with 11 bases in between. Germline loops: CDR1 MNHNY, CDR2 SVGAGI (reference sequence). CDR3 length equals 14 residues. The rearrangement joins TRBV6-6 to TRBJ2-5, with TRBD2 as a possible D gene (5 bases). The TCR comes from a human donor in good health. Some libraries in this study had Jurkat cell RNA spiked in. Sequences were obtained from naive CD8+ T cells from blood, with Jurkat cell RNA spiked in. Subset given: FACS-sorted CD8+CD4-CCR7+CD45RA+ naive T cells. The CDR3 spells CASSFIGGQETQYV. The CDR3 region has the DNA TGTGCCAGCAGTTTTATAGGAGGTCAAGAGACCCAGTACGTC.